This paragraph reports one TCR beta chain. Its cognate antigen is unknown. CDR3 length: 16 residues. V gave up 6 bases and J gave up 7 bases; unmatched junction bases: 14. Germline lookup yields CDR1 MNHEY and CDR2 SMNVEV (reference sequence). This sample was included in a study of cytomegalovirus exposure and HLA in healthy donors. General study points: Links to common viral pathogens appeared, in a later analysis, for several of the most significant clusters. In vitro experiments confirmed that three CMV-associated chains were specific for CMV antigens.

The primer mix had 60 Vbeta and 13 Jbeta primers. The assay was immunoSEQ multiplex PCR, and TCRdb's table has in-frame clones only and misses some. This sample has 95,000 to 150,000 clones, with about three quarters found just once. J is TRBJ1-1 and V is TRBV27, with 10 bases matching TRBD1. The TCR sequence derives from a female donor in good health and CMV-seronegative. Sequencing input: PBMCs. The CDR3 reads CASREGDRGYTSEAFF. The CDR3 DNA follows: TGTGCCAGCAGGGAGGGGGACAGGGGATATACCAGTGAAGCTTTCTTT.